Reported below is one TCR beta chain. Its antigen is not known. Time point: sample taken at primary tumor resection. Sequencing covered unsorted whole RNA taken from tumor, nontumor lung or frozen PBMC. Donation came from over 60 patients with untreated early-stage non-small cell lung cancer. This CDR3 is 12 amino acids long. V dropped 4 bases and J dropped 2 bases, with 8 bases sitting between them. CDR1 is SQVTM, CDR2 ANQGSEA, per germline. A single record per CDR3 protein comes from TCRdb applying MiXCR to the 5' RACE reads. The data contain roughly 80,000 distinct CDR3 sequences, roughly 12% of them seen just once; the ten biggest clones take up under 5.5%. This entry belongs to a study of spatial heterogeneity in lung cancer. Study overall: Unique TCR and UMI combinations averaged more than ten appearances each in raw reads. General study points: There were more appearances of ubiquitous expanded tumor TCRs in blood at resection than at follow-up.

The V gene is TRBV29-1, the J gene TRBJ2-5; D gene ambiguous. The source was PBMCs, collected at surgery. This sequence was found in a male donor with early-stage non-small cell lung cancer. CDR3: CSVGRTQETQYF. The CDR3 bases are TGCAGCGTTGGAAGAACTCAAGAGACCCAGTACTTC.